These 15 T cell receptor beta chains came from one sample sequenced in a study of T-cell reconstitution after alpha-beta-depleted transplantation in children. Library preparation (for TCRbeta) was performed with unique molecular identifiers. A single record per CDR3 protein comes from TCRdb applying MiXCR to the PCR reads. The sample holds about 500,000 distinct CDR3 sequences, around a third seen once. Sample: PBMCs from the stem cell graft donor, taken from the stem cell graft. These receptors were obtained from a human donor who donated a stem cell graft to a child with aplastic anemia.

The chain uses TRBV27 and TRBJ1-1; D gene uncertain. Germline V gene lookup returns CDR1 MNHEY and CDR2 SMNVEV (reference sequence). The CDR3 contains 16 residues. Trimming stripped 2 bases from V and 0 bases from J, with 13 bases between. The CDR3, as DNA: TGTGCCAGCAGTTTAGGAAACGGACGGATGAACACTGAAGCTTTCTTT. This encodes CASSLGNGRMNTEAFF.

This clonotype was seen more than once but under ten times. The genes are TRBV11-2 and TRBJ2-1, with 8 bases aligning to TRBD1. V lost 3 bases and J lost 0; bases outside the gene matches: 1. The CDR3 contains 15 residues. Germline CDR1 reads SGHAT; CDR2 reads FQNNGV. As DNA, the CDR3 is TGTGCCAGCAGCTTTACAGGGGGCTCCTACAATGAGCAGTTCTTC. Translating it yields CASSFTGGSYNEQFF.

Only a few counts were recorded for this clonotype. In nucleotides, the CDR3 is TGTGCCAGCAGTCCAAACCACAATGAGCAGTTCTTC. Encoded protein: CASSPNHNEQFF. J is TRBJ2-1 and V is TRBV12-3 or TRBV12-4, with D uncertain. The CDR3 has 12 amino acids. V dropped 5 bases and J dropped 5 bases, with 7 bases sitting between them.

The CDR3 loop reads CASREWTETQYF. Written as DNA, the CDR3 is TGTGCCAGCAGAGAGTGGACCGAGACCCAGTACTTC. The chain is built from TRBV12-3 or TRBV12-4 and TRBJ2-5; D gene unclear. This CDR3 has 12 amino acids. Trimming stripped 6 bases from V and 5 bases from J, with 10 bases between.

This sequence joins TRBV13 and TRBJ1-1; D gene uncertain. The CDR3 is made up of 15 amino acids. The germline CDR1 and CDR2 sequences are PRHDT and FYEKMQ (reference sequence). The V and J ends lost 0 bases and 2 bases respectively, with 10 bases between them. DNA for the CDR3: TGTGCCAGCAGCTTAGGCCTTACAGTCAACACTGAAGCTTTCTTT. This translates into CASSLGLTVNTEAFF.

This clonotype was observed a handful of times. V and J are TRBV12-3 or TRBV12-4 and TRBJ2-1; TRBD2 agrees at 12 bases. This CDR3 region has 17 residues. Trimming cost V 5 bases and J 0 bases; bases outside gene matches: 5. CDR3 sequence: CASSPLAGGPSYNEQFF. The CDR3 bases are TGTGCCAGCAGTCCGCTAGCGGGAGGGCCCTCCTACAATGAGCAGTTCTTC.

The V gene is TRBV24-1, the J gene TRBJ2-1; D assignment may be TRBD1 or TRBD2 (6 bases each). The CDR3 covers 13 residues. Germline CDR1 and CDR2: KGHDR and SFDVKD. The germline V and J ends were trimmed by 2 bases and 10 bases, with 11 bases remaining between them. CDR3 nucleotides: TGTGCCACCAGTGATTATGGGGGGCCCGAGCAGTTCTTC. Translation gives CATSDYGGPEQFF.

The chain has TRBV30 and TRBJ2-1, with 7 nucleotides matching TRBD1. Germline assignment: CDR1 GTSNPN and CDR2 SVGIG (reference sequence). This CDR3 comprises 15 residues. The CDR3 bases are TGTGGGATTAGGGGGCTGACAAGCTCCTACAATGAGCAGTTCTTC. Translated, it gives CGIRGLTSSYNEQFF.

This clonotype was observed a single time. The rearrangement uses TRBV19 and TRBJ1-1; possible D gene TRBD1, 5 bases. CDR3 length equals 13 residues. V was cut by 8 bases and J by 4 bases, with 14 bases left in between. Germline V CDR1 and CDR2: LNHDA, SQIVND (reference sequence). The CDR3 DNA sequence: TGTGCCAGTGGCGGGTCGGGGACCACTGAAGCTTTCTTT. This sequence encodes CASGGSGTTEAFF.

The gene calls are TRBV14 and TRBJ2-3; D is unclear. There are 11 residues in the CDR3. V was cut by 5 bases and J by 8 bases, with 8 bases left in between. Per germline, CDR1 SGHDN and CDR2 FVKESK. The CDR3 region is CASSTGGTQYF. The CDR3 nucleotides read TGTGCCAGCAGCACGGGCGGTACGCAGTATTTT.

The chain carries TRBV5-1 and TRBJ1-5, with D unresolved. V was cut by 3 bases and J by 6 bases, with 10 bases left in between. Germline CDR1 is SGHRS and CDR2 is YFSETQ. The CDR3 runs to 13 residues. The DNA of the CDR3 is TGCGCCAGCAGCTGGGGTGGCGGTCAGCCCCAGCATTTT. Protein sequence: CASSWGGGQPQHF. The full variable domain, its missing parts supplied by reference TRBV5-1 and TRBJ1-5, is KAGVTQTPRYLIKTRGQQVTLSCSPISGHRSVSWYQQTPGQGLQFLFEYFSETQRNKGNFPGRFSGRQFSNSRSEMNVSTLELGDSALYLCASSWGGGQPQHFGDGTRLSIL.

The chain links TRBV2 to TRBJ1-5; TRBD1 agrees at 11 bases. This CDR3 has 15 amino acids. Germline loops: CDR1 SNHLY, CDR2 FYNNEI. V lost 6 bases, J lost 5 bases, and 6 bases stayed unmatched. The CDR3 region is CASSVGQGADQPQHF. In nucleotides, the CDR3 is TGTGCCAGCAGCGTTGGACAGGGGGCTGATCAGCCCCAGCATTTT.

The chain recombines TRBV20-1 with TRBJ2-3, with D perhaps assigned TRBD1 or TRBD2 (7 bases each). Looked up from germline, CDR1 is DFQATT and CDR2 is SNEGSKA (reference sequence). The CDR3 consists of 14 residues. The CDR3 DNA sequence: TGCAGGGGCGGGCAGGGGGGGAGCACAGATACGCAGTATTTT. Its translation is CRGGQGGSTDTQYF.

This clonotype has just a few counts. The CDR3 loop is CACIPGGLNTGELFF. For the CDR3, the DNA is TGTGCCTGCATACCCGGGGGGCTGAACACCGGGGAGCTGTTTTTT. The gene calls are TRBV30 and TRBJ2-2; tentatively, D is TRBD2 (7 bases). V lost 6 bases and J lost 1, with 15 bases in between. Germline CDR1 is GTSNPN and CDR2 is SVGIG (reference sequence). CDR3 length equals 15 residues. Filled out from reference TRBV30 and TRBJ2-2, the complete variable domain reads SQTIHQWPATLVQPVGSPLSLECTVEGTSNPNLYWYRQAAGRGLQLLFYSVGIGQISSEVPQNLSASRPQDRQFILSSKKLLLSDSGFYLCACIPGGLNTGELFFGEGSRLTVL.

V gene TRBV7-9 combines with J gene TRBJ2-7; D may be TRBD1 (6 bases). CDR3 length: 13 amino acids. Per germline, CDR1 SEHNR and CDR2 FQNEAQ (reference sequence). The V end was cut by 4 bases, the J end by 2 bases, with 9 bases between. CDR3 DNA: TGTGCCAGCAGCTCCGGACAGACCTACGAGCAGTACGTC. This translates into CASSSGQTYEQYV.